This TCR beta chain appears in the sequencing data of a study of regulatory T cells in long-lasting Graves disease. Relying on iRepertoire HTBI primers and Arm-PCR of CDR3 regions, the team built TCR beta libraries. TCRdb re-called the multiplex PCR reads through MiXCR, storing one row per CDR3 protein. The table records 450,000 to 650,000 distinct CDR3 sequences, about 16% of them present only once. Study observations and caveats: New patients shared fewer public clonotypes (about 1,000) than persistent patients did (approximately 2,700).

Time point reported: newly diagnosed GD, antithyroid drugs for less than 3 months. The TCR library was made from RNA extracted from PBMCs. This clonotype was counted ten times or more. The antigen remains unidentified. Germline CDR1 reads SGHAT; CDR2 reads FQNNGV. This CDR3 is built from 13 residues. The V end lost 0 bases, the J end lost 15 bases, and 15 bases lay between the germline ends. This same sample was also part of a study on T cells in Graves' hyperthyroidism and ophthalmopathy. Turning to that study: Newly diagnosed patients aged 18 to 65 had hyperthyroidism of under 2 months' duration.

The material sequenced was peripheral blood mononuclear cells (PBMCs), taken at new diagnosis, from a patient treated with antithyroid drugs. The clonotype originates from a woman aged 35-65 years with Graves disease. The chain couples TRBV11-2 to TRBJ2-1; D may be TRBD1 or TRBD2 (5 bases each). Here the CDR3 reads CASSLDGTLQGFF. The CDR3 DNA is TGTGCCAGCAGCTTAGACGGGACCCTTCAGGGGTTCTTC.